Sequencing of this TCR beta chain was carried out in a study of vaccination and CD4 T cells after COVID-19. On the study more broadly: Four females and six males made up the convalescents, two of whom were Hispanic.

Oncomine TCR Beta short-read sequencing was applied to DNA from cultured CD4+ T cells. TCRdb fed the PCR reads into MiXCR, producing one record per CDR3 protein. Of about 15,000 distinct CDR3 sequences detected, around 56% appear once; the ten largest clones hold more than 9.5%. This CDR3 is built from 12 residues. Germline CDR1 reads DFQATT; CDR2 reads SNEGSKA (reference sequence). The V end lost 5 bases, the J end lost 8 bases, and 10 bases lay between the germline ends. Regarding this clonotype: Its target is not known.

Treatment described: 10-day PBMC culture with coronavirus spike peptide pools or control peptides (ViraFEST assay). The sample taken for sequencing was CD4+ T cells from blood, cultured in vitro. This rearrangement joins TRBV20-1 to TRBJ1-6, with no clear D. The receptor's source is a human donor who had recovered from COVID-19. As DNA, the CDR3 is TGCAGTGCTGTGGATCTTGATTCACCCCTCCACTTT. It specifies CSAVDLDSPLHF.